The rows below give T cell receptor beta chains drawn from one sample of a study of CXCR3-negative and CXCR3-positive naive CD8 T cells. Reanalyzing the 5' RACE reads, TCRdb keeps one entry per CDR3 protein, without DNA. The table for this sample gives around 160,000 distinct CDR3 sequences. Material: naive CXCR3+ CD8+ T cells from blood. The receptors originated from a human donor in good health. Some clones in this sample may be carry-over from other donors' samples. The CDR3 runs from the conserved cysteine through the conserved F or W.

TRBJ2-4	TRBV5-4	CASSLRGWDIQYF
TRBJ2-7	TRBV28	CASSSRIGPYEQYF
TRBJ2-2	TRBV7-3	CASSLGLAGGPNTGELFF
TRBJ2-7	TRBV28	CASSFLAGSPYEQYF
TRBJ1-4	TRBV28	CASSLTPSGNEKLFF
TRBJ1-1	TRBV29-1	CSVEKGGGTEAFF
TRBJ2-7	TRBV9	CASSPSGGAGEQYF
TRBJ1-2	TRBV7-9	CASSEGNYGYTF
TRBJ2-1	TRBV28	CASNQEGTSGSNEQFF
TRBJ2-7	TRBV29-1	CSAVAGLTYEQYF
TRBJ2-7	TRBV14	CASSQEWGGRADEQYF
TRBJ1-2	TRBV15	CATSTIPTGHYGYTF
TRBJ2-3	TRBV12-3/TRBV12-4	CASSPNRDTQYF
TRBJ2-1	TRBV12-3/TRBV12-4	CASSVQSSYNEQFF
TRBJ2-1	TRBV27	CASSIPGPNNEQFF
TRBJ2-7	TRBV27	CASSTGDSYEQYF
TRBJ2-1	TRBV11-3	CASSSEKVGEQFF
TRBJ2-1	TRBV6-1	CASSRTSAYNEQFF
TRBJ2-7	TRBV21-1	CASSKEEDTPYQQYF
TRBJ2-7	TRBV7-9	CASSEGAGYEQYF
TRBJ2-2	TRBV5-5	CASSLTHENTGELFF
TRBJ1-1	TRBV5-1	CASSFEGFEAFF
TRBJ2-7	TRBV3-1	CASSQEGGGEQYF
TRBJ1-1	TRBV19	CASSSIGAHENTEAFF
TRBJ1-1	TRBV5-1	CASSSFDGPMNTEAFF
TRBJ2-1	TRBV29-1	CSVEGLPEQFF
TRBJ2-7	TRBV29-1	CSVELRSSYEQYF
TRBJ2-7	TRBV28	CASSFPKDGPEQYF
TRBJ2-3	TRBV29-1	CSVEEGAPDTQYF
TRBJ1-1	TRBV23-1	CASRETGGGSPLATTEAFF
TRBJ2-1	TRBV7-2	CASSFLGQGYNEQFF
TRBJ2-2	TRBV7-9	CASSSSDRENTGELFF
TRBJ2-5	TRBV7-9	CASSSRTGGEETQYF
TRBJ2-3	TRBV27	CASSSTSGGFTDTQYF
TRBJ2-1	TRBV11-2	CASSGTSNNEQFF
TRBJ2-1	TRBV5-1	CASSPLNNEQFF
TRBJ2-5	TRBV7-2	CASSGYGETQYF
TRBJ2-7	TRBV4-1	CASSQGEGGGYEQHF
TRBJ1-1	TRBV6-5	CASIKTGNTEAFF
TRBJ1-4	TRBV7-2	CASSAQPGQGAGGEKLFF
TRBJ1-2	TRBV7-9	CASSLDRAYGYTF
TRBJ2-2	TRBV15	CATSKGRLNTGELFF
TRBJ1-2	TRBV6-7	CASSYVRGGMRVSGYTF
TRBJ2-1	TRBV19	CASSHAPILYNEQFF
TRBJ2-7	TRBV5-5	CASDPGTGPYEQYF
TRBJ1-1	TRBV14	CASSQGDRSTEAFF
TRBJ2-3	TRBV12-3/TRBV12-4	CASSFNTLDTQYF
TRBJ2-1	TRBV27	CASSSGSYNEQFF
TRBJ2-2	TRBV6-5	CASSSGGAGELFF
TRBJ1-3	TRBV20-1	CSARAPWTDSSGNTIYF
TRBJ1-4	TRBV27	CASSFGPLSGKLFF
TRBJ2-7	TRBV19	CANSIEGLGTYEQYF
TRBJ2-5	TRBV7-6	CASSLNSGGAWETQYF
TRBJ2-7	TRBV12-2	CASRLVERLGDRVKSYEQYF
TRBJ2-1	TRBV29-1	CSVLGLAGVYNEQFF
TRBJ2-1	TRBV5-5	CASSPKDEQFF
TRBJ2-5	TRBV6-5	CASSAGGHNQETQYF